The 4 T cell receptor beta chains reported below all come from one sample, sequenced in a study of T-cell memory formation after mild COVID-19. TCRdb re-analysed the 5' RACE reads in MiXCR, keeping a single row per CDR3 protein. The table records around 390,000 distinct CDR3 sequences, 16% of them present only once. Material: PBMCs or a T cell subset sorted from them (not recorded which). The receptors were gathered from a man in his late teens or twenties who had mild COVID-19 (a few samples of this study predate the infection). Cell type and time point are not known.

CDR3 nucleotide sequence: TGCGCCAGCAGCCAAGACCGCCCGCGCGGCGAGACCCAGTACTTC. This gives the protein CASSQDRPRGETQYF. The rearrangement joins TRBV4-1 to TRBJ2-5; the D is unclear. The ends were cut back, 0 bases at V and 5 bases at J, with 13 bases in the middle. Germline V CDR1 and CDR2: MGHRA, YSYEKL. This CDR3 is 15 amino acids long.

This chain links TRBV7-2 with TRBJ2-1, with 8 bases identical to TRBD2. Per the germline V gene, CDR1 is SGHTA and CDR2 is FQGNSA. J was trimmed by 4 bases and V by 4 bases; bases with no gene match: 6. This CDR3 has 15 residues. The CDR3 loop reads CASSWRGDRYNEQFF. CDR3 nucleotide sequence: TGTGCCAGCAGCTGGCGGGGGGATCGTTACAATGAGCAGTTCTTC.

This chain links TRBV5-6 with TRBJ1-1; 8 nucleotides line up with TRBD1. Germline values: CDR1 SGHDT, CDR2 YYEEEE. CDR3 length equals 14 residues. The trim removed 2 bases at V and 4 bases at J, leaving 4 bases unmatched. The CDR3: CASSFWDRSTEAFF. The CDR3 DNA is TGTGCCAGCAGCTTTTGGGACAGGTCCACTGAAGCTTTCTTT. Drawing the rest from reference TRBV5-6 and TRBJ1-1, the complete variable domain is DAGVTQSPTHLIKTRGQQVTLRCSPKSGHDTVSWYQQALGQGPQFIFQYYEEEERQRGNFPDRFSGHQFPNYSSELNVNALLLGDSALYLCASSFWDRSTEAFFGQGTRLTVV.

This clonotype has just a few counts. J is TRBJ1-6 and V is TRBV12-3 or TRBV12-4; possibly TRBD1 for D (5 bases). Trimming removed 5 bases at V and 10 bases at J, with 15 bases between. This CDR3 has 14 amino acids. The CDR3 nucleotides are TGTGCCAGCAGTCGGGGGGACCCGGGGTCACCCCTCCACTTT. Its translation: CASSRGDPGSPLHF.